Given below is one T cell receptor (beta chain) in context. Its antigen specificity is not known. No qualities accompany the bases; no much larger clone lies one base away. To prepare the library, 5' RACE was applied. Sequenced on an Illumina HiSeq 2500. A second roughly 6 to 11 cycle PCR used a sample-barcoded 5' primer and a J-beta primer mix. Each TCR beta cDNA molecule received a unique molecular identifier from a template-switch 5' adaptor carrying 12 random nucleotides. At least 2.5 million CDR3-containing paired-end reads were obtained from each sample. First-strand cDNA was synthesized from all RNA with the Mint cDNA synthesis kit, primed by a TRBC-specific oligonucleotide. After uracil-DNA glycosylase treatment, a first 18-cycle PCR used universal primers M1SS and BC2_uni_R on all cDNA. From the authors' description of their analysis: Normalization of each sample was performed by random selection of 1 million high-quality reads, each carrying a distinct molecular identifier. Reads with shared molecular identifiers were discarded instead of being binned into consensus sequences. MiTCR, run with a Q25 quality threshold and the strictest error-elimination algorithm, handled CDR3 identification, clonotype clustering and error correction. Lower-bound total TCR beta diversity was estimated with a nonparametric unseen species model using Euler transformation. TCRdb reworked the public reads: Q25 trimming with fastp, MiXCR clone assembly, productive beta chains retained. Here each entry gathers all rows of one CDR3 protein and keeps the most common genes and DNA. The V and J calls were determined by TCRdb, not by the authors. Across this sample there are hundreds of thousands of distinct CDR3 sequences, with 52% seen only once. Clones ranked in the top ten supply roughly 13% of the sample.

These data come from a study of blood T cells in healthy people across ages (dated by TCRdb to the mid-2010s). General notes on the study: In model experiments, template switching captured about one uniquely barcoded TCR beta cDNA molecule for every two T cells. Age-related changes in TCR beta repertoire diversity were measured in the study by deep sequencing normalized with unique cDNA molecular identifiers. Four age groups were formed from the donors: young (average approximately 15 years), middle-aged (approximately 39), aged (roughly 56) and long-lived (82). To avoid experimental bias, donors of different ages were spread randomly across the sequencing lanes. Two additional independent replicas of 1 million unique cDNA reads from the same blood draw were analyzed for two donors (one aged 18 to 30 and one aged 80 or older). Broader findings and caveats from the paper: Total diversity estimates from one million sequenced T cells were considered lower bounds and underestimates. Because the CMV infection status of the donors was unknown, age-related changes in expanded clonotypes may potentially have been confounded. Because profiling used bulk unsorted PBMCs, naive and antigen-experienced compartments could not be compared conclusively. A strong correlation was found between observed TCR beta diversity and the percentage of naive T cells measured by flow cytometry. As age increased, observed TCR beta diversity per million T cells dropped in a roughly linear way, and a significant reduction was already evident by age about 36. Compared with the aged group, the long-lived group had more naive CD4+ T cells, fewer expanded clones and increased TCR diversity, suggesting age selection.

Systemically healthy Caucasian individuals from Russia, 39 in total and aged roughly 6 to 100 years, were included as donors. Each donor gave roughly 9 milliliters of peripheral blood, drawn into EDTA-treated Vacutainer tubes. Ficoll-Paque density-gradient centrifugation was used to isolate PBMCs, with at least 7 million per sample. Trizol reagent was used to extract total RNA from the PBMCs, yielding at least 6 micrograms per sample. Naive CD45RAhigh/CD27high T cell percentages were measured by flow cytometry on a PBMC aliquot from every donor. The TCR comes from a woman older than 75 in good health. Sequenced sample: blood.

The CDR3 protein sequence reads: CSVGGDREMISGEQFF. Here is the DNA: TGCAGCGTAGGGGGAGACAGGGAGATGATATCTGGTGAGCAGTTCTTC. The chain links TRBV29-1 with TRBJ2-1; the central 7 bases match TRBD1. Ends trimmed: V by 6 bases, J by 9 bases; bases unmatched to a gene: 20. CDR1 SQVTM and CDR2 ANQGSEA are derived from the germline V gene. The CDR3 contains 16 residues, cysteine and phenylalanine counted. Solely the CDR3 DNA is kept, with 48 bases framed from the first base.